This paragraph reports one T cell receptor (beta chain). Its antigen is unknown. PCR amplification relied on 60 Vbeta primers (plus 13 Jbeta primers). Sequencing used immunoSEQ multiplex PCR; TCRdb keeps in-frame clones, though not all of them. The sample records 150,000 or so clones, 80% to 90% being singletons. Trimming left V 3 bases short and J 0 bases short, with 12 bases between. The germline V gene has CDR1 MNHEY and CDR2 SMNVEV (reference sequence). The CDR3 contains 15 residues. These data originate in a study of cytomegalovirus exposure and HLA in healthy donors. Study outcomes and limitations: Association of a missense DCLRE1C variant with TCR beta V- and J-gene trimming was reported in a later analysis. Previously analyzed data showed that most TCR beta V segments were productive at a frequency of about 90% or about 30%.

The sequenced material came from PBMCs. This chain uses TRBV27 with TRBJ2-7; D is ambiguous. The origin of this receptor is a woman aged 18-35 years in good health and CMV-seropositive. The CDR3 region is CASSFLGLNSYEQYF. CDR3 bases: TGTGCCAGCAGTTTTCTTGGTCTAAACTCCTACGAGCAGTACTTC.